This TCR beta chain was recovered during a study of Ad26.COV2.S vaccination and SARS-CoV-2 variants. V lost 5 bases, J lost 0 bases, and 10 bases lay in between. Germline values: CDR1 SEHNR, CDR2 FQNEAQ (reference sequence). There are 14 residues in the CDR3. Overall study findings and caveats: Those who received vaccine or placebo ended up with similar non-spike TCR breadth.

Treatment in this sample: 19 received Ad26.COV2.S at low or high dose, single or two shots; about five received placebo; per-sample allocation not given. Specimen acquisition occurred on day 63 following the initial vaccine or placebo injection. Sequencing used immunoSEQ multiplex PCR; TCRdb keeps in-frame clones, though not all of them. The sample consists of 380,000 or so clones, around nine tenths of them appearing once. Turning to this clone: Its antigen is unidentified. Other DNA sequences in this specimen translate into the identical CDR3.

Here the sequenced sample was peripheral blood, taken in a trial of Ad26.COV2.S vaccine versus placebo. The clonotype comes from a person between 18 and 60 years old who received the Ad26.COV2.S COVID-19 vaccine or a placebo. The V and J genes are TRBV7-9 and TRBJ1-1; D possibly corresponds to TRBD1 (6 bases). The CDR3 loop is CASSRQGMNTEAFF. Written as DNA, the CDR3 is TGTGCCAGCAGCCGTCAGGGGATGAACACTGAAGCTTTCTTT.